These 28 T cell receptor beta chains were sequenced from one sample in a study of T cell repertoires in cytomegalovirus infection (dated 2019 in TCRdb). For sequencing, an Illumina HiSeq 1500 was employed. TCRdb took the public reads, trimmed them with fastp at Q25, ran MiXCR for clone calling and kept in-frame beta chains. Each entry is one CDR3 protein sequence, shown with its most common DNA and genes. Present in this sample are about 310,000 distinct CDR3 sequences, 17% of which were seen just once. The ten largest clones represent around 11% of the sample. Material for sequencing was PBMCs. All receptors derive from a human donor in good health (CMV status not recorded). Some clones in this sample may be carry-over from other donors' samples.

The chain is built from TRBV5-4 and TRBJ1-1; D unresolved. There are 15 residues in the CDR3. Germline V gene sequence: CDR1 SGHNT, CDR2 YYREEE (reference sequence). V was pared by 0 bases and J by 0 bases, with 9 bases between. The CDR3 here is CASSLADGMNTEAFF. In DNA, the CDR3 is TGTGCCAGCAGCTTGGCGGACGGCATGAACACTGAAGCTTTCTTT.

This clonotype occurred a few times. The rearrangement joins TRBV7-9 to TRBJ1-3; D is undetermined. Trimming shortened V by 5 bases and J by 4 bases, and 12 bases separated the two germline ends. Germline loops: CDR1 SEHNR, CDR2 FQNEAQ (reference sequence). This CDR3 is 14 amino acids long. CDR3 sequence: CASSHTGEGNTIYF. DNA for the CDR3: TGTGCCAGCAGCCACACTGGCGAAGGAAACACCATATATTTT. Full variable domain (outside the CDR3, taken from reference TRBV7-9 and TRBJ1-3): DTGVSQNPRHKITKRGQNVTFRCDPISEHNRLYWYRQTLGQGPEFLTYFQNEAQLEKSRLLSDRFSAERPKGSFSTLEIQRTEQGDSAMYLCASSHTGEGNTIYFGEGSWLTVV.

The chain couples TRBV4-2 to TRBJ2-7; TRBD1 aligns across 9 bases. V trimming: 0 bases; J trimming: 2 bases; junction bases outside the gene matches: 8. CDR1 is LGHNA and CDR2 is YNFKEQ in the germline V gene. The CDR3 covers 17 residues. CDR3 in amino acids: CASSQDLDRGETYEQYF. The CDR3 nucleotides are TGTGCCAGCAGCCAAGATTTGGACAGGGGCGAGACCTACGAGCAGTACTTC.

This clonotype was counted many times. CDR3 sequence (DNA): TGCGCCAGCAGCTTGGATGGGGGGGTAGGAGAGACCCAGTACTTC. Translating it yields CASSLDGGVGETQYF. The gene calls are TRBV5-1 and TRBJ2-5, with 7 bases fitting TRBD2. V lost 0 bases to trimming and J lost 4 bases; unmatched junction nucleotides: 6. CDR1 and CDR2 from the germline V gene are SGHRS and YFSETQ. The CDR3 covers 15 residues.

This clonotype was seen a handful of times. The chain uses TRBV10-3 and TRBJ2-7, with D hard to call. Looked up from germline, CDR1 is ENHRY and CDR2 is SYGVKD. The CDR3 covers 12 residues. V lost 4 bases and J 6 bases, leaving 10 bases between the germline ends. DNA for the CDR3: TGTGCCATCAGTGGCACGGTGGGCGAGCAGTACTTC. Amino acid sequence: CAISGTVGEQYF.

In its sample, this clonotype was seen a few times. The rearrangement links TRBV27 to TRBJ2-1, with D perhaps TRBD2 (5 bases). CDR3 length equals 13 residues. Trimming removed 4 bases at V and 8 bases at J, with 12 bases between. Germline values: CDR1 MNHEY, CDR2 SMNVEV (reference sequence). CDR3 bases: TGTGCCAGCAGTTACGGGGAACTCGATGAGCAGTTCTTC. Its protein product is CASSYGELDEQFF.

At least ten counts were recorded for this clonotype. This rearrangement joins TRBV28 to TRBJ2-6; D unresolved. V was shortened by 6 bases and J by 1 base, with 4 bases between the two germline ends. The germline V gene encodes CDR1 MDHEN and CDR2 SYDVKM. The CDR3 is made up of 13 amino acids. CDR3 nucleotide sequence: TGTGCCAGCAGCGAGTCTGGGGCCAACGTCCTGACTTTC. Its translation: CASSESGANVLTF.

Only a few counts were recorded for this clonotype. The chain combines TRBV28 with TRBJ2-1, with 9 bases matching TRBD1. Unmatched junction bases numbered 7, after V lost 4 bases and J lost 6 bases. This CDR3 region has 15 residues. The germline gives CDR1 MDHEN, CDR2 SYDVKM. CDR3: CASSSAGTGSNEQFF. The CDR3 DNA is TGTGCCAGCAGTTCGGCCGGGACAGGGTCCAATGAGCAGTTCTTC.

In its sample, this clonotype was seen a few times. V is TRBV9 and J is TRBJ1-2; 8 bases fit TRBD1. The trim removed 7 bases at V and 6 bases at J, leaving 5 bases unmatched. Germline V CDR1 and CDR2: SGDLS, YYNGEE. There are 12 residues in the CDR3. The CDR3 sequence: CASLDRGNGYTF. The CDR3 bases are TGTGCCAGCCTAGACAGGGGAAATGGCTACACCTTC.

This clonotype came up many times. The chain joins TRBV6-1 to TRBJ2-7; D might be TRBD1 or TRBD2, each matching 5 bases. The CDR3 length is 15 residues. Germline CDR1 is MNHNS and CDR2 is SASEGT. The V and J ends lost 6 bases and 4 bases respectively, with 19 bases between them. CDR3 residues: CASSPGSSLGYEQYF. Here the CDR3 DNA reads TGTGCCAGCAGCCCAGGGAGCTCCCTGGGATACGAGCAGTACTTC.

The chain combines TRBV7-3 with TRBJ2-7; a weak D match, TRBD2 (7 bases). This CDR3 is built from 15 residues. Trimming shortened V by 0 bases and J by 2 bases, and 11 bases separated the two germline ends. Per the germline V gene, CDR1 is SGHTA and CDR2 is FQGTGA. The DNA for the CDR3 is TGTGCCAGCAGCTTAACCGGGGGGCCGACCTACGAGCAGTACTTC. Amino acid sequence: CASSLTGGPTYEQYF.

The V and J genes are TRBV12-3 or TRBV12-4 and TRBJ1-2; no clear D. Trimming shortened V by 3 bases and J by 2 bases, and 7 bases separated the two germline ends. CDR3 length: 13 residues. CDR3 amino acids: CASSLAANYGYTF. For the CDR3, the DNA is TGTGCCAGCAGTTTGGCAGCGAACTATGGCTACACCTTC.

This clonotype was observed many times. The rearrangement joins TRBV10-3 to TRBJ2-6, with a weak D call TRBD1 (6 bases). Per germline, CDR1 ENHRY and CDR2 SYGVKD. Trimming took 8 bases from V and 4 from J, leaving 12 bases between them. The CDR3 spans 14 residues. This CDR3 is CAIGYREGANVLTF. The CDR3 bases are TGTGCCATCGGATACAGGGAAGGGGCCAACGTCCTGACTTTC.

The rearrangement joins TRBV18 to TRBJ1-1; 7 positions match TRBD1. CDR1 and CDR2 from the germline V gene are KGHSH and LQKENI. V was clipped by 6 bases and J by 0 bases; unmatched bases: 16. The CDR3 runs 18 residues. CDR3 sequence reads: CASSPRQGLSQVNTEAFF. The CDR3 DNA follows: TGTGCCAGCTCGCCTAGACAGGGTCTCTCTCAGGTGAACACTGAAGCTTTCTTT.

This clonotype was seen many times. The chain recombines TRBV11-2 with TRBJ2-5; D unclear. The CDR3 covers 14 residues. CDR1 SGHAT and CDR2 FQNNGV come from the germline V gene. V was trimmed by 5 bases and J by 5 bases, leaving 15 bases between them. CDR3 nucleotides: TGTGCCAGCAGCCTACCGCCTCTCCGTGAGACCCAGTACTTC. Amino acid sequence: CASSLPPLRETQYF. Looking up the rest from reference TRBV11-2 and TRBJ2-5 gives the full variable domain: EAGVAQSPRYKIIEKRQSVAFWCNPISGHATLYWYQQILGQGPKLLIQFQNNGVVDDSQLPKDRFSAERLKGVDSTLKIQPAKLEDSAVYLCASSLPPLRETQYFGPGTRLLVL.

There are many counts of this clonotype. This chain connects TRBV7-2 to TRBJ1-3; D ambiguous. CDR3 length equals 16 residues. Germline V gene sequence: CDR1 SGHTA, CDR2 FQGNSA. The V gene lost 5 bases and the J gene lost 8 bases, with 22 bases spanning the gap. CDR3 region: CASSRSFGSRGDTIYF. In DNA, the CDR3 is TGTGCCAGCAGCCGGTCCTTCGGCTCACGGGGAGACACCATATATTTT.

The V gene is TRBV10-3, the J gene TRBJ1-1, with 8 bases fitting TRBD1. The CDR3 runs 17 residues. The trim removed 0 bases at V and 1 base at J, leaving 7 bases unmatched. Germline CDR1 ENHRY, CDR2 SYGVKD. The CDR3 DNA is TGTGCCATCAGTGAGTCCCTAGGGCAGGGGGCGAACACTGAAGCTTTCTTT. Protein sequence: CAISESLGQGANTEAFF.

A few counts support this clonotype. This sequence joins TRBV19 and TRBJ2-7; a possible D gene is TRBD2 (6 bases). CDR1 and CDR2 (germline): LNHDA, SQIVND (reference sequence). The CDR3 extends over 13 amino acids. The germline V and J ends were trimmed by 5 bases and 3 bases, with 11 bases remaining between them. For the CDR3, the DNA is TGTGCCAGTAGTGTTGGGACTTTCTACGAGCAGTACTTC. Residues: CASSVGTFYEQYF.

There are a few counts of this clonotype. This sequence joins TRBV7-2 and TRBJ2-4; no clear D gene. V was trimmed by 4 bases and J by 8 bases, leaving 9 bases between them. There are 12 residues in the CDR3. Germline V CDR1 and CDR2: SGHTA, FQGNSA. The CDR3 nucleotides are TGTGCCAGCAGCTCCTACGGAGACATTCAGTACTTC. This sequence encodes CASSSYGDIQYF.

This clonotype showed up just a few times. CDR3 protein: CASSTGYGNIGNQPQHF. CDR3 coding DNA: TGTGCCAGCAGTACAGGGTATGGTAATATTGGCAATCAGCCCCAGCATTTT. The chain joins TRBV12-3 or TRBV12-4 to TRBJ1-5, with D maybe TRBD1 (6 bases). This CDR3 has 17 amino acids. V shed 5 bases and J shed 2 bases, with 19 bases lying between them.

Note on this clonotype: A much larger clone sits a single nucleotide away, making a read error possible. The J gene is TRBJ1-6, the V gene TRBV27; TRBD1 matches at 8 bases. This CDR3 is built from 15 residues. CDR1 and CDR2 (germline): MNHEY, SMNVEV (reference sequence). CDR3 bases: TGTGCCAGCAGGCCCCCTCAGGGGGCGTCTTCACCCCTCCCCTTT. Encoded protein: CASRPPQGASSPLPF.

This clonotype was detected a few times. This chain joins TRBV28 and TRBJ2-7; D possibly corresponds to TRBD1 (7 bases). The CDR3 totals 14 residues. Germline V gene sequence: CDR1 MDHEN, CDR2 SYDVKM. Trimming left V 6 bases short and J 6 bases short, with 18 bases between. CDR3 nucleotides: TGTGCCAGCAGCCCCCGCGGGACAGTATTCGAGCAGTACTTC. It encodes CASSPRGTVFEQYF.

This chain uses TRBV13 with TRBJ2-3, with TRBD1 identical over 7 bases. Germline CDR1 is PRHDT and CDR2 is FYEKMQ (reference sequence). CDR3 length: 15 amino acids. V trimming: 5 bases; J trimming: 2 bases; junction bases outside the gene matches: 7. This CDR3 reads CASSLRQGYTDTQYF. The CDR3 DNA reads TGTGCCAGCAGCCTCCGACAGGGATACACAGATACGCAGTATTTT.

V gene TRBV5-4 combines with J gene TRBJ2-1, with 9 bases aligning to TRBD1. Germline lookup yields CDR1 SGHNT and CDR2 YYREEE (reference sequence). With 0 bases clipped from V and 7 bases from J, the junction kept 5 bases outside the gene matches. This CDR3 contains 15 residues. CDR3 loop: CASSLGQGGFNEQFF. In DNA, the CDR3 is TGTGCCAGCAGCTTGGGACAGGGGGGATTTAATGAGCAGTTCTTC.

This clonotype was seen more than once but under ten times. This chain connects TRBV6-5 to TRBJ1-1; 8 nucleotides match TRBD1. The germline V gene encodes CDR1 MNHEY and CDR2 SVGAGI. The junction had 9 bases not matched to a gene; V was cut back by 2 bases and J by 10 bases. This CDR3 spans 14 amino acids. The CDR3 here is CASSYISGTGGAFF. The CDR3 DNA reads as TGTGCCAGCAGTTACATCTCCGGGACAGGCGGAGCTTTCTTT.

This clonotype was observed a handful of times. The chain carries TRBV5-1 and TRBJ1-2; D not certain. Trimming shortened V by 0 bases and J by 0 bases, and 9 bases separated the two germline ends. The CDR3 has 15 residues. CDR1 is SGHRS and CDR2 is YFSETQ in the germline V gene. CDR3 loop: CASSLELAPNYGYTF. In DNA form, the CDR3 reads TGCGCCAGCAGCTTGGAATTGGCACCTAACTATGGCTACACCTTC.

The table lists this clonotype with many counts. This rearrangement joins TRBV4-3 to TRBJ2-2; 7 nucleotides align to TRBD1. The length of the CDR3 is 13 residues. Trimming at V came to 3 bases and at J to 6 bases, leaving 1 base not matched to a gene. In germline, CDR1 is LGHNA, CDR2 YSLEER. CDR3 sequence (DNA): TGCGCCAGCAGCCATGGACAGGCCGGGGAGCTGTTTTTT. The encoded protein is CASSHGQAGELFF.

The gene calls are TRBV12-5 and TRBJ1-1; 8 bases map to TRBD1. The CDR3 sequence is 16 residues long. The germline V gene encodes CDR1 LGHNT and CDR2 FRNRAP. The J segment lost 0 bases and the V segment lost 5 bases, leaving 8 bases of the junction unmatched. In DNA form, the CDR3 reads TGTGCTAGTGGTCAGGACAGGGCCCATATGAACACTGAAGCTTTCTTT. Its protein product is CASGQDRAHMNTEAFF.